This T cell receptor beta chain was sequenced for a study of early stage breast cancer tumors. Study details: ER+/PR+/HER2- status applied to about 70% of the 16 invasive breast tumors. Study-level findings and limits: Comparing each tissue with blood distinguished tumor from normal in 14 of 16 patients. Compared with adjacent normal breast tissue, tumors showed roughly 2.5-fold greater T cell density and higher clonality.

Germline trimming cut 4 bases from V and 3 bases from J; bases unmatched to any gene: 5. The germline V gene has CDR1 ENHRY and CDR2 SYGVKD. This CDR3 is 15 amino acids long. This clone occurred once. Its antigen is not identified. Blood replicates held 0.5 ug DNA, tumor or normal breast around 1.5 ug, two each. Some clones are missing from TCRdb's copy, which holds only in-frame ones; the method was immunoSEQ multiplex PCR. The table lists approximately 50,000 clones, over 65% of them singletons, with nearly 3.5% in the top ten. This chain joins TRBV10-3 and TRBJ1-5; 8 bases agree with TRBD1. This clonotype was obtained from a person aged 30-39 years with breast cancer. The sample consisted of blood. CDR3 in amino acids: CAISGSDRVNQPQHF. The CDR3 DNA reads as TGTGCCATCAGTGGATCGGACAGGGTCAATCAGCCCCAGCATTTT.